The 24 T cell receptor beta chains listed next were all sequenced from one sample in a study of identical twins. MiXCR, run by TCRdb on the 5' RACE reads, gives a single entry per CDR3 protein. The data show about 660,000 distinct CDR3 sequences, 8.6% seen once. The same data also contributed to another study, on yellow fever vaccine responses in identical twins.

The source material was PBMCs. These receptors were obtained from a woman aged 18 to 35 in good health.

This clonotype has a count of ten or more. The chain couples TRBV19 to TRBJ2-1; no firm D call. Germline values: CDR1 LNHDA, CDR2 SQIVND (reference sequence). Trimming took 5 bases from V and 4 from J, leaving 9 bases between them. CDR3 length: 13 residues. CDR3 nucleotides: TGTGCCAGTAGTCTAGGGAATTACAATGAGCAGTTCTTC. This gives the protein CASSLGNYNEQFF.

The chain uses TRBV18 and TRBJ1-1, with D perhaps matching TRBD1 (5 bases). Trimming removed 0 bases at V and 4 bases at J, with 9 bases between. Germline CDR1 and CDR2: KGHSH and LQKENI. The CDR3 contains 14 residues. The CDR3 sequence is CASSPPRGGTEAFF. CDR3 sequence (DNA): TGTGCCAGCTCACCACCGAGGGGTGGCACTGAAGCTTTCTTT.

This clonotype was seen a handful of times. The genes are TRBV4-3 and TRBJ2-7; D ambiguous. The CDR3 covers 15 residues. Germline-derived CDR1 and CDR2 are LGHNA and YSLEER. The V end lost 1 base, the J end lost 3 bases, and 13 bases lay between the germline ends. CDR3 in amino acids: CASSQGTGLNYEQYF. DNA for the CDR3: TGCGCCAGCAGCCAAGGAACGGGTCTCAACTACGAGCAGTACTTC.

The rearrangement joins TRBV20-1 to TRBJ2-1, with TRBD2 matching over 7 bases. With 3 bases clipped from V and 9 bases from J, the junction kept 14 bases outside the gene matches. CDR1 and CDR2 from the germline V gene are DFQATT and SNEGSKA (reference sequence). The CDR3 extends over 15 amino acids. CDR3 coding DNA: TGCAGTGCTAGCATCCCCGGACTAGTCGTGGGTGAGCAGTTCTTC. It codes for CSASIPGLVVGEQFF.

This clonotype occurred many times. The chain combines TRBV7-2 with TRBJ2-7; TRBD2 might be the D (7 bases). CDR1 and CDR2 from the germline V gene are SGHTA and FQGNSA. CDR3 length equals 16 residues. The germline V and J ends were trimmed by 5 bases and 3 bases, with 20 bases remaining between them. CDR3 nucleotides: TGTGCCAGCAGCCCGATGGGCGGGAGAGGGGGCTACGAGCAGTACTTC. Protein: CASSPMGGRGGYEQYF.

The V call is TRBV10-2, the J call TRBJ2-7; TRBD2 matches at 8 bases. The CDR3 consists of 15 residues. V was pared by 9 bases and J by 3 bases, with 13 bases of the junction left unmatched. CDR1 WSHSY and CDR2 SAAADI come from the germline V gene. The CDR3 nucleotides read TGCGCCAGTTCGGTCTCGGGTGCGGGAGGCTACGAGCAGTACTTC. Translating it yields CASSVSGAGGYEQYF.

This clonotype has ten or more counts. This chain joins TRBV7-2 and TRBJ2-5; D ambiguous. V gave up 2 bases and J gave up 0 bases, with 4 bases separating them. Germline CDR1 is SGHTA and CDR2 is FQGNSA. The CDR3 is 13 residues long. For the CDR3, the DNA is TGTGCCAGCAGCTTACAGTACCAAGAGACCCAGTACTTC. It codes for CASSLQYQETQYF.

This clonotype was seen a handful of times. CDR3 sequence (DNA): TGTGCCAGCAGTTTATTCCAGGGGTTCTACGAGCAGTACTTC. Amino acids: CASSLFQGFYEQYF. The chain carries TRBV27 and TRBJ2-7; TRBD1 might be the D (6 bases). CDR1 and CDR2 (germline): MNHEY, SMNVEV (reference sequence). The CDR3 covers 14 residues. V lost 1 base and J lost 3, with 10 bases in between.

This clonotype was counted a few times. The V gene is TRBV7-9, the J gene TRBJ2-2, with D maybe TRBD1 (6 bases). V was shortened by 2 bases and J by 1 base, with 14 bases between the two germline ends. Germline CDR1 reads SEHNR; CDR2 reads FQNEAQ (reference sequence). The CDR3 has 17 amino acids. CDR3 amino acids: CASSLSFETGNTGELFF. The CDR3 bases are TGTGCCAGCAGCTTATCGTTCGAGACAGGGAACACCGGGGAGCTGTTTTTT.

This clonotype was observed many times. The chain links TRBV6-1 to TRBJ2-3; D is unclear. The V end was cut by 6 bases, the J end by 1 base, with 8 bases between. The CDR3 runs to 13 residues. CDR1 and CDR2 (germline): MNHNS, SASEGT. The CDR3 nucleotides are TGTGCCAGCAGGCTAGTTGGCACAGATACGCAGTATTTT. It encodes CASRLVGTDTQYF.

This clonotype was found many times. The V gene is TRBV7-6, the J gene TRBJ2-7, with no clear D. The V end lost 2 bases, the J end lost 0 bases, and 8 bases lay between the germline ends. Germline V CDR1 and CDR2: SGHVS, FNYEAQ. The CDR3 extends over 14 amino acids. The CDR3, as DNA: TGTGCCAGCAGCTTAATGGACGTCTCCTACGAGCAGTACTTC. It specifies CASSLMDVSYEQYF.

This clonotype was observed many times. The chain links TRBV7-8 to TRBJ2-2; D gene uncertain. Trimming shortened V by 8 bases and J by 0 bases, and 16 bases separated the two germline ends. The CDR3 runs 16 residues. In germline, CDR1 is SGHVS, CDR2 FQNEAQ. The CDR3 DNA sequence: TGTGCCAGCCCGGCCCTCCCCCAGGCGAACACCGGGGAGCTGTTTTTT. Protein product: CASPALPQANTGELFF.

This clonotype was found many times. The chain combines TRBV5-1 with TRBJ2-4; the match to TRBD2 covers 8 bases. Trimming took 0 bases from V and 3 from J; bases not matched to a gene: 5. The CDR3 covers 16 residues. Germline V gives CDR1 SGHRS, CDR2 YFSETQ. The CDR3 DNA follows: TGCGCCAGCAGCTTGGTGGCGGGGGGCGACAAAAACATTCAGTACTTC. Protein product: CASSLVAGGDKNIQYF.

This clonotype was seen repeatedly, ten times or more. The chain couples TRBV7-6 to TRBJ2-7; 9 nucleotides match TRBD2. The germline CDR1 and CDR2 sequences are SGHVS and FNYEAQ. This CDR3 has 14 amino acids. V was clipped by 1 base and J by 3 bases; unmatched bases: 1. The CDR3 bases are TGTGCCAGCAGCTTAGGGACTAGCGACTACGAGCAGTACTTC. Translation gives CASSLGTSDYEQYF. Full variable domain (outside the CDR3, taken from reference TRBV7-6 and TRBJ2-7): GAGVSQSPRYKVTKRGQDVALRCDPISGHVSLYWYRQALGQGPEFLTYFNYEAQQDKSGLPNDRFSAERPEGSISTLTIQRTEQRDSAMYRCASSLGTSDYEQYFGPGTRLTVT.

This clonotype is a singleton in its sample. This sequence joins TRBV5-3 and TRBJ2-7; D not certain. TRBV5-3 belongs to the ORF category, with a function that is uncertain. Trimming took off 9 bases at V and 3 bases at J, with 16 bases between the two ends. The CDR3 has 13 amino acids. The CDR3: CAISPRLFYEQYF. The CDR3 DNA reads as TGTGCCATCAGCCCCAGGCTCTTCTACGAGCAGTACTTC.

This clonotype was found a few times. This chain uses TRBV20-1 with TRBJ2-3; D is unresolved. The V end was cut by 0 bases, the J end by 11 bases, with 9 bases between. CDR1 and CDR2 from the germline V gene are DFQATT and SNEGSKA (reference sequence). The CDR3 sequence is 11 residues long. In nucleotides, the CDR3 is TGCAGTGCTAGAGATCAATCGGGGCAGTATTTT. This encodes CSARDQSGQYF.

The chain combines TRBV29-1 with TRBJ2-6; 7 bases match TRBD2. The germline V gene has CDR1 SQVTM and CDR2 ANQGSEA. V lost 7 bases and J lost 2; bases outside the gene matches: 14. The CDR3 covers 17 residues. CDR3 DNA sequence: TGCAGCGCCCTTAGTGTGGCGGGGGACGCTGGGGCCAACGTCCTGACTTTC. Encoded protein: CSALSVAGDAGANVLTF.

Many counts were recorded for this clonotype. This chain links TRBV5-1 with TRBJ2-3; possibly TRBD2 for D (5 bases). CDR1 is SGHRS, CDR2 YFSETQ, per germline. The length of the CDR3 is 12 residues. V was cut by 2 bases and J by 6 bases, with 7 bases left in between. This CDR3 is CASSFLADTQYF. CDR3 DNA sequence: TGCGCCAGCAGCTTTCTAGCTGATACGCAGTATTTT.

In its sample, this clonotype was seen a few times. V usage is TRBV7-2 and J usage is TRBJ2-5; 8 bases are a match to TRBD1. The trim removed 1 base at V and 4 bases at J, leaving 8 bases unmatched. The germline CDR1 and CDR2 sequences are SGHTA and FQGNSA. This CDR3 is built from 16 residues. This CDR3 is CASSLESGGNRETQYF. The CDR3 DNA is TGTGCCAGCAGCTTAGAGTCAGGGGGCAATAGAGAGACCCAGTACTTC.

This rearrangement joins TRBV29-1 to TRBJ2-5, with D tentatively TRBD2 (6 bases). Trimming removed 5 bases from V and 4 bases from J, with 17 bases in between. Germline values: CDR1 SQVTM, CDR2 ANQGSEA. CDR3 size: 14 residues. As DNA, the CDR3 is TGCAGCGTTCCCACTGGGACTGTCCGAGAGACCCAGTACTTC. This sequence encodes CSVPTGTVRETQYF.

This sequence joins TRBV12-5 and TRBJ2-3; weak D call: TRBD2 (5 bases). There are 14 residues in the CDR3. V was pared by 4 bases and J by 4 bases, with 12 bases between. CDR1 and CDR2 from the germline V gene are LGHNT and FRNRAP. CDR3 residues: CASGSTLEADTQYF. CDR3 sequence (DNA): TGTGCTAGTGGTTCAACCCTGGAGGCAGATACGCAGTATTTT.

The chain combines TRBV20-1 with TRBJ2-2; TRBD2 matches 15 bases. This CDR3 comprises 17 residues. V shed 3 bases and J 3 bases; nucleotides not matched to a gene: 5. CDR1 DFQATT and CDR2 SNEGSKA come from the germline V gene (reference sequence). The CDR3 DNA sequence: TGCAGTGCTAGGGGGACTAGCGGGAGGCCGGACACCGGGGAGCTGTTTTTT. Protein: CSARGTSGRPDTGELFF.

The genes are TRBV20-1 and TRBJ2-7; perhaps TRBD1 as D (6 bases). CDR3 size: 15 residues. Germline CDR1 is DFQATT and CDR2 is SNEGSKA (reference sequence). Between the trimmed V and J ends, which lost 8 bases and 2 bases, there was a span of 22 bases. The CDR3 loop reads CSPGQVPGHPYEQYF. The CDR3, as DNA: TGCAGTCCCGGCCAGGTACCGGGACACCCCTACGAGCAGTACTTC.

This chain joins TRBV7-3 and TRBJ1-1; D may be TRBD1 (5 bases). V gave up 6 bases and J gave up 8 bases, with 16 bases separating them. The CDR3 is made up of 13 amino acids. Germline V gene sequence: CDR1 SGHTA, CDR2 FQGTGA. The CDR3: CASSMGSGTEAFF. CDR3 bases: TGTGCCAGCAGTATGGGGTCGGGGACCGAAGCTTTCTTT.